The 5 T cell receptor beta chains below were found in one sample sequenced in a study of T cells expressing NK-cell markers. TCRdb reanalyzed the 5' RACE reads, giving one entry per CDR3 protein sequence and no DNA. The sample's table shows hundreds of thousands of distinct CDR3 sequences. The sequencing input was blood T cells: a sorted CD56 or NKG2C T cell subset, CD4+ or CD8+ T cells, or bulk PBMC T cells (not recorded which). These receptors all come from a man aged 18-69 years in good health.

The genes are TRBV20-1 and TRBJ2-5; the TRBD2 assignment by TCRdb is unverifiable without DNA. The CDR3 loop spans 16 amino acids. The germline V gene has CDR1 DFQATT and CDR2 SNEGSKA (reference sequence). The CDR3 here is CSARGARGRVSETQYF.

This sequence joins TRBV27 and TRBJ1-5; the D gene TCRdb calls, TRBD1, cannot be checked with no DNA. CDR1 and CDR2 (germline): MNHEY, SMNVEV (reference sequence). This CDR3 comprises 14 residues. This CDR3 reads CASSLTGVNQPQHF.

The chain recombines TRBV19 with TRBJ2-3. The CDR3 sequence is 15 residues long. The germline gives CDR1 LNHDA, CDR2 SQIVND (reference sequence). This CDR3 reads CASRRLDSSTDTQYF.

This sequence joins TRBV7-7 and TRBJ2-5; TCRdb designates TRBD1, a call that cannot be tested without DNA. CDR3 length equals 15 residues. Germline CDR1 reads SSHAT; CDR2 reads FNYEAQ (reference sequence). CDR3 sequence: CASSATGGQQETQYF.

This chain connects TRBV28 to TRBJ2-5; TCRdb's D call, TRBD2, is unchecked because there is no DNA. The length of the CDR3 is 14 residues. The germline V gene encodes CDR1 MDHEN and CDR2 SYDVKM. This CDR3 reads CASSPEGLQETQYF.